What follows are 10 T cell receptor beta chains derived from one specimen sequenced in a study of T cell repertoires in cytomegalovirus infection. One entry per CDR3 protein results from TCRdb running MiXCR on the reads. The data show nearly 650,000 distinct CDR3 sequences, with 20% to 25% seen just once and roughly 8% held by the top ten. The sample consisted of CD8+ T cells from PBMCs. The receptors derive from a human donor in good health (CMV status not recorded). Some clones in this sample may be carry-over from other donors' samples.

The rearrangement uses TRBV6-6 and TRBJ2-1; TRBD1 aligns across 8 bases. There are 16 residues in the CDR3. The J segment lost 0 bases and the V segment lost 4 bases, leaving 5 bases of the junction unmatched. From germline, CDR1 is MNHNY and CDR2 SVGAGI (reference sequence). CDR3: CASSSTGGSSYNEQFF. For the CDR3, the DNA is TGTGCCAGCAGTTCTACAGGGGGGAGCTCCTACAATGAGCAGTTCTTC.

The rearrangement joins TRBV13 to TRBJ1-6, with 8 bases that match TRBD1. The CDR3 totals 14 residues. Germline trimming cut 5 bases from V and 10 bases from J; bases unmatched to any gene: 7. CDR1 and CDR2 (germline): PRHDT, FYEKMQ (reference sequence). CDR3 DNA: TGTGCCAGCAGCCCCAGGGACAGGAAATCACCCCTCCACTTT. Protein: CASSPRDRKSPLHF. Full variable domain (outside the CDR3, taken from reference TRBV13 and TRBJ1-6): AAGVIQSPRHLIKEKRETATLKCYPIPRHDTVYWYQQGPGQDPQFLISFYEKMQSDKGSIPDRFSAQQFSDYHSELNMSSLELGDSALYFCASSPRDRKSPLHFGNGTRLTVT.

This clonotype was observed a few times. This chain joins TRBV29-1 and TRBJ1-1; tentatively, D is TRBD1 (5 bases). CDR1 and CDR2 from the germline V gene are SQVTM and ANQGSEA. Trimming stripped 7 bases from V and 0 bases from J, with 6 bases between. The CDR3 sequence is 11 residues long. CDR3 residues: CSGGMNTEAFF. For the CDR3, the DNA is TGCAGCGGGGGGATGAACACTGAAGCTTTCTTT.

In its sample, this clonotype was seen many times. The chain couples TRBV7-9 to TRBJ2-5; TRBD1 matches at 7 bases. J gave up 5 bases and V 5 bases, and 8 bases lay outside the gene matches. This CDR3 is 14 amino acids long. CDR1 is SEHNR, CDR2 FQNEAQ, per germline (reference sequence). The CDR3 reads CASSGDSRGETQYF. In DNA form, the CDR3 reads TGTGCCAGCAGCGGGGACAGCCGAGGCGAGACCCAGTACTTC.

This clonotype has ten or more counts. The CDR3 protein is CATSDSGQYASYNEQFF. CDR3 nucleotide sequence: TGTGCCACCAGTGACAGCGGACAGTATGCCTCCTACAATGAGCAGTTCTTC. The chain employs TRBV24-1 and TRBJ2-1; possibly TRBD1 for D (6 bases). Trimming shortened V by 4 bases and J by 0 bases, and 15 bases separated the two germline ends. The CDR3 spans 17 residues. CDR1 and CDR2 from the germline V gene are KGHDR and SFDVKD.

The chain links TRBV6-2 or TRBV6-3 to TRBJ2-1; tentatively, D is TRBD1 or TRBD2 (5 bases each). This CDR3 comprises 18 residues. Deletions cut 5 bases from V and 0 bases from J, with 20 bases between. From germline, CDR1 is MNHEY and CDR2 SVGEGT. CDR3 residues: CASSPVGDGVGSYNEQFF. In DNA form, the CDR3 reads TGTGCCAGCAGTCCGGTGGGGGACGGGGTAGGCTCCTACAATGAGCAGTTCTTC.

A remark on this clonotype: No conserved phenylalanine or tryptophan ends this CDR3, so it is likely a read error. The V call is TRBV14, the J call TRBJ2-1, with no clear D. The CDR3 consists of 14 residues. With 4 bases removed from V and 5 bases from J, the gap between germline ends came to 12 bases. CDR1 is SGHDN and CDR2 is FVKESK in the germline V gene. In nucleotides, the CDR3 is TGTGCCAGCAGCCCCATGACTGTCGACAATGAGCAGTTCTCC. This gives the protein CASSPMTVDNEQFS.

V is TRBV20-1 and J is TRBJ2-1; no clear D. The V gene's germline CDR1 is DFQATT and CDR2 SNEGSKA (reference sequence). This CDR3 contains 11 residues. Deletions cut 6 bases from V and 6 bases from J, with 9 bases between. The CDR3 DNA is TGCAGTGCCACATTTGGCAATGAGCAGTTCTTC. Protein product: CSATFGNEQFF.

V is TRBV29-1 and J is TRBJ1-1, with TRBD1 identical over 7 bases. CDR3 length equals 14 residues. V dropped 4 bases and J dropped 1; count of bases not matched to a gene: 6. CDR1 is SQVTM and CDR2 is ANQGSEA in the germline V gene. CDR3 coding DNA: TGCAGCGTTGCCCGACAGGGTAGGAACACTGAAGCTTTCTTT. Its translation: CSVARQGRNTEAFF.

In its sample, this clonotype was seen a few times. V and J are TRBV20-1 and TRBJ2-2, with D possibly TRBD2 on 6 matching bases. The CDR3 is made up of 14 amino acids. The germline gives CDR1 DFQATT, CDR2 SNEGSKA (reference sequence). Trimming stripped 6 bases from V and 3 bases from J, with 14 bases between. The CDR3 DNA follows: TGCAGTGCCCGAACTTGGGAGGACACCGGGGAGCTGTTTTTT. The encoded protein is CSARTWEDTGELFF.